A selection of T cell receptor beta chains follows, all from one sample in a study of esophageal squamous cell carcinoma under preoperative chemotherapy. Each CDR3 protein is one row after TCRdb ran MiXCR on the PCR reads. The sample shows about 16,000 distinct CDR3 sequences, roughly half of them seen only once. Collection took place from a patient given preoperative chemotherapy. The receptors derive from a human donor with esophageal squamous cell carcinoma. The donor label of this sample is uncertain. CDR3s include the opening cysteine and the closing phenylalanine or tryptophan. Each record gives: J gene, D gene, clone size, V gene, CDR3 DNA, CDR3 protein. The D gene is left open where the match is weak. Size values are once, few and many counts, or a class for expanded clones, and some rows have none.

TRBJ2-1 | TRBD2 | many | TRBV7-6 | TGTGCCAGCAGCTCGAGCGGGGGGAGTTACAATGAGCAGTTCTTC | CASSSSGGSYNEQFF
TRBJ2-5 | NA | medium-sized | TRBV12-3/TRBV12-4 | TGTGCCAGCAGTCAACACAGGGTTGGAGAGACCCAGTACTTC | CASSQHRVGETQYF
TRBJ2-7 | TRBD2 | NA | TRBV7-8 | TGTGCCAGCACAGGGGGACTAGCGGGAGCGGCCGTTCGGACCCCTAGCACAGATACGCAGTACTTC | CASTGGLAGAAVRTPSTDTQYF
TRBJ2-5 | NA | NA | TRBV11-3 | TGTGCCAGCAGCTTAGGGAGAGAGACCCAGTACTTC | CASSLGRETQYF
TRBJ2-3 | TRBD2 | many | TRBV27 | TGTGCCAGCAGGAGCGGGGGCGGAGTAGTCGGGGGGGGCAGCACAGATACGCAGTATTTT | CASRSGGGVVGGGSTDTQYF
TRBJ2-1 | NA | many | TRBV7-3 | TGTGCCAGCAGCTTAGACGCTAGTATCGATGAGCAGTTCTTC | CASSLDASIDEQFF
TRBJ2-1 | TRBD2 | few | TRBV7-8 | TGTGCCAGCAGCTTAGCAAGCGGGGGGTACAATGAGCAGTTCTTC | CASSLASGGYNEQFF
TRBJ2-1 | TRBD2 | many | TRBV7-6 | TGTGCCAGCACCCTCCAGCGGGGCTCCTACAATGAGCAGTTCTTC | CASTLQRGSYNEQFF
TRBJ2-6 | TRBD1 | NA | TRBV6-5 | TGTGCCAGCAGTTTACAGGGGGGCTCTGGGGCCAACGTCCTGACTTTC | CASSLQGGSGANVLTF
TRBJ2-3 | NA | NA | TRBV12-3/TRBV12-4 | TGTGCCAGCAGTTTGTCCCTACAGGCATGGGTGGCTAGCGAGCACGCTACGAACACAGATGCGCAGTATTTT | CASSLSLQAWVASEHATNTDAQYF
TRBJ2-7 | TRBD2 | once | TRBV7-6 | TGTGCCAGCAGCTTACTCGCGGGAGGGTGGGACGAGCAGTACTTC | CASSLLAGGWDEQYF
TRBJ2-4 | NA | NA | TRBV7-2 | TGTGCCAGCGGGTGGGGGGGGGGCCGGGTCAAAGACATTCAGTACTTC | CASGWGGGRVKDIQYF
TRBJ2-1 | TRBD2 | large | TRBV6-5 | TGTGCCAGCAGGGGGAGGGCGGGGTACAATGAGCAGTTCTTC | CASRGRAGYNEQFF
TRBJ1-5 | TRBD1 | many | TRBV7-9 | TGTGCCAGCAGCGCTAGGGGGCTCAATCAGCCCCAGCATTTT | CASSARGLNQPQHF
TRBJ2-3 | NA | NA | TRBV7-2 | TGTGCCAGCAGCCGGGGCGTCACAGATACGCAGTATTTT | CASSRGVTDTQYF
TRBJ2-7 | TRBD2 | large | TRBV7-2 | TGTGCCAGCAGCTTTGGCGGGAGATCCGAGCAGTACTTC | CASSFGGRSEQYF
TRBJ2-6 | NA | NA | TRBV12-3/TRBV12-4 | TGTGCCAGCAGTTTCCCGGGGCTCCCTGGGGCCAACGTCCTGACTTTC | CASSFPGLPGANVLTF
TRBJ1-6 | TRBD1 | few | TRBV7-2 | TGTGCCAGCAGCGAGGACAGGGCCTACTTGAGTTCACCCCTCCACTTT | CASSEDRAYLSSPLHF
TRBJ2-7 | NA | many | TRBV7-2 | TGTGCCAGCAGCTCAGGAAAGGTGTGGGAGCAGTACTTC | CASSSGKVWEQYF
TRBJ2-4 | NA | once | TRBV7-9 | TGTGCCAGCCGCCCTGCGGGCGGAGGGGGCTACAATGAGCAGTACTTC | CASRPAGGGGYNEQYF
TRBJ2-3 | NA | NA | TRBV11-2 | TGTGCCAGCAGCCCAGAGACTGTGGGCACAGGTGCGCAGTATTTT | CASSPETVGTGAQYF
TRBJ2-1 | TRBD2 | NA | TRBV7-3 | TGTGCCAGCAGCCCTAGCGGGTCCTACAATGAGCAGTTCTTC | CASSPSGSYNEQFF
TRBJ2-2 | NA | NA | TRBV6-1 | TGTGCCAGCACTGTGATCACCGGTGAGCTGTTTTTT | CASTVITGELFF
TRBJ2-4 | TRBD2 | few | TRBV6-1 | TGTGCCAGCAGGGATTCCGGGGGGGGAAACATTCAGTACTTC | CASRDSGGGNIQYF
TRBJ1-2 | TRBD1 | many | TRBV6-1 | TGTGCCAGCACTGACAGGGTTGTGGGCGGCTACACCTTC | CASTDRVVGGYTF
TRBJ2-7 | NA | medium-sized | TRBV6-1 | TGTGCCAGCAGTGGGAGGACAGATAAGACCTACGAGCAGTACTTC | CASSGRTDKTYEQYF
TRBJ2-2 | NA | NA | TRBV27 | TGTGCCAGCATGCCCATTGGTCATAAGGGGCTGTTTTTT | CASMPIGHKGLFF
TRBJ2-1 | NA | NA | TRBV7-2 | TGTGCCAGCAGCTTAGAAGACAATGAGCAGTTCTTC | CASSLEDNEQFF
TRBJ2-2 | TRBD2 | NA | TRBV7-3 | TGTGCCAGCGGCGGACTAGCGGGGAGCACAGGGGAGCTGTTTTTT | CASGGLAGSTGELFF
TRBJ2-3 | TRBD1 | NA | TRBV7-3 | TGTGCCAGCAGCCCCGACAGGGTAGGTACGCAGTATTTT | CASSPDRVGTQYF
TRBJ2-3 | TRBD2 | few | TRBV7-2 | TGTGCCAGCAGCTTAATGGAGCGGGGTCCAGATACGCAGTATTTT | CASSLMERGPDTQYF
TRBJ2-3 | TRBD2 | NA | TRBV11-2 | TGTGCCAGCAGCTTAGGGGGCGGGGGGGATACAGATACGCAGTATTTT | CASSLGGGGDTDTQYF
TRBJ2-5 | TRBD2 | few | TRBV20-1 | TGCAGTGCTAGGCGGCTAGCGGGCGGGGACCAAGAGACCCAGTACTTC | CSARRLAGGDQETQYF
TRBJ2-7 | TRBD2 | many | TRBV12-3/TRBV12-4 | TGTGCCAGCAGTTTAATAGCGGGAGCCTACGAGCAGTACTTC | CASSLIAGAYEQYF